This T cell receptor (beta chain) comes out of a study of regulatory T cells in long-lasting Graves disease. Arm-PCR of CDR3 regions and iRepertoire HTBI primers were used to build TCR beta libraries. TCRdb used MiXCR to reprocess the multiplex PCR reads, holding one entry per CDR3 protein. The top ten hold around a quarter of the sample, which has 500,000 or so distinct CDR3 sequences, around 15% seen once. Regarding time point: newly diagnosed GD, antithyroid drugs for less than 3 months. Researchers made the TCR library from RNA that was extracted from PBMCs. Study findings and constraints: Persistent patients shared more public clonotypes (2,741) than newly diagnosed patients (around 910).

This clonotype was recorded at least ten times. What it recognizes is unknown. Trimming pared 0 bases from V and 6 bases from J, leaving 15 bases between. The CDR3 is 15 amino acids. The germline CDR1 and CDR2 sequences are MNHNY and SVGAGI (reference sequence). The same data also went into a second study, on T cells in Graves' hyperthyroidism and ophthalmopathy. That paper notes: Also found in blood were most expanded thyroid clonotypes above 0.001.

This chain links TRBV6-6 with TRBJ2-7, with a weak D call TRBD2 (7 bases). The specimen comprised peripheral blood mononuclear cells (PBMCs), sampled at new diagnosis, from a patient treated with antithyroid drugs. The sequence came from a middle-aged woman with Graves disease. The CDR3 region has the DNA TGTGCCAGCAGTTACTCGATTGGGGGGGCCAGCGAGCAGTACTTC. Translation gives CASSYSIGGASEQYF.